Following are 20 T cell receptor beta chains from one sample sequenced in a study of Ad26.COV2.S vaccination and SARS-CoV-2 variants. Method: immunoSEQ multiplex PCR; TCRdb's copy keeps in-frame clones and lacks some. The sample contains 350,000 to 500,000 clones, 85% to 90% of which appear only once. Treatment: roughly 20 received Ad26.COV2.S at low or high dose, single or two shots; about 5 received placebo; per-sample allocation not given. All samples were drawn on day 63, counting from the first vaccine or placebo injection. The input for sequencing was peripheral blood, taken in a trial of Ad26.COV2.S vaccine versus placebo. These receptors were taken from a person aged 18-65 years who received the Ad26.COV2.S COVID-19 vaccine or a placebo.

This chain joins TRBV2 and TRBJ2-7, with D perhaps assigned TRBD1 or TRBD2 (6 bases each). The CDR3 has 17 residues. Deletions cut 9 bases from V and 0 bases from J, with 24 bases between. CDR1 SNHLY and CDR2 FYNNEI come from the germline V gene. The CDR3 DNA follows: TGTGCCAGTCGGAGGGATAGTTGGGGGGCGAGCTCCTACGAGCAGTACTTC. Its protein is CASRRDSWGASSYEQYF.

The chain joins TRBV7-9 to TRBJ1-4, with TRBD1 as a possible D gene (6 bases). This CDR3 is 15 amino acids long. Trimming took off 6 bases at V and 8 bases at J, with 19 bases between the two ends. The germline CDR1 and CDR2 sequences are SEHNR and FQNEAQ (reference sequence). CDR3 DNA: TGTGCCAGCAGTTACCAGGGGCGTTATGGGGAAAAACTGTTTTTT. Its protein is CASSYQGRYGEKLFF.

A single count supports this clone. This sequence joins TRBV30 and TRBJ2-3, with D unclear. The germline V gene has CDR1 GTSNPN and CDR2 SVGIG (reference sequence). V shed 1 base and J shed 8 bases, with 7 bases lying between them. This CDR3 comprises 11 residues. CDR3 coding DNA: TGTGCCTGGAGTGAACCGACTACGCAGTATTTT. It codes for CAWSEPTTQYF.

The V call is TRBV5-5, the J call TRBJ1-6; D call uncertain. CDR3 size: 16 residues. V lost 4 bases and J 7 bases, leaving 18 bases between the germline ends. Germline CDR1 SGHKS, CDR2 YYEKEE (reference sequence). The CDR3 here is CASSLKHGFGNSPLHF. CDR3 coding DNA: TGTGCCAGCAGCCTGAAACACGGTTTTGGGAATTCACCCCTCCACTTT.

The chain recombines TRBV19 with TRBJ1-3; no reliable D call. This CDR3 has 14 residues. Germline values: CDR1 LNHDA, CDR2 SQIVND (reference sequence). V gave up 6 bases and J gave up 2 bases, with 11 bases separating them. CDR3 loop: CASRIDWAGNTIYF. The CDR3 DNA reads TGTGCCAGTAGAATTGATTGGGCTGGAAACACCATATATTTT.

The chain couples TRBV6-2 or TRBV6-3 to TRBJ1-6; D uncertain. CDR3 size: 16 residues. The V and J ends lost 6 bases and 3 bases respectively, with 15 bases between them. CDR1 and CDR2 (germline): MNHEY, SVGEGT. The CDR3 here is CASSFDGSSYNSPLHF. Here the CDR3 DNA reads TGTGCCAGCAGCTTCGACGGATCCAGCTATAATTCACCCCTCCACTTT.

The chain uses TRBV28 and TRBJ2-7, with 10 bases aligning to TRBD2. The V gene's germline CDR1 is MDHEN and CDR2 SYDVKM. Germline trimming cut 5 bases from V and 0 bases from J; bases unmatched to any gene: 4. This CDR3 is 15 amino acids long. CDR3 region: CASSLRTSGSYEQYF. The CDR3 DNA follows: TGTGCCAGCAGTCTAAGGACTAGCGGCTCCTACGAGCAGTACTTC.

The CDR3 DNA follows: TGTGCCAGCAGCTATAGGGGGGCTTCTGAAAAACTGTTTTTT. This sequence encodes CASSYRGASEKLFF. The J gene is TRBJ1-4, the V gene TRBV6-5; D is possibly TRBD1 (6 bases). This CDR3 has 14 residues. Per the germline V gene, CDR1 is MNHEY and CDR2 is SVGAGI. With 6 bases removed from V and 7 bases from J, the gap between germline ends came to 15 bases.

The J gene is TRBJ1-4, the V gene TRBV3-1 (or the pseudogene TRBV3-2), with TRBD1 matching 8 bases. This CDR3 region has 19 residues. J gave up 3 bases and V 0 bases, and 12 bases lay outside the gene matches. Germline values: CDR1 LGHDT, CDR2 YNNKEL (reference sequence). CDR3 sequence (DNA): TGTGCCAGCAGCCAAGAGGGGACAGGAGCCCGTGTGGCTAATGAAAAACTGTTTTTT. Residues: CASSQEGTGARVANEKLFF.

This chain uses TRBV11-2 with TRBJ2-5; no definite D call. The V gene lost 5 bases and the J gene lost 11 bases, with 12 bases spanning the gap. The CDR3 has 11 residues. Germline lookup yields CDR1 SGHAT and CDR2 FQNNGV. The CDR3 is CASSAGVFQYF. The CDR3 DNA reads as TGTGCCAGCAGCGCAGGCGTCTTTCAGTACTTC.

The chain links TRBV9 to TRBJ2-3; 12 bases line up with TRBD1. There are 16 residues in the CDR3. The V gene end was trimmed by 0 bases and the J gene end by 5 bases; junction bases not matched to a gene: 4. The germline V gene has CDR1 SGDLS and CDR2 YYNGEE. The CDR3 nucleotides read TGTGCCAGCAGCGTAGCGGGACAGGGGGCTGGAGATACGCAGTATTTT. As protein: CASSVAGQGAGDTQYF. Using reference TRBV9 and TRBJ2-3 for the parts outside the CDR3, the full variable domain is DSGVTQTPKHLITATGQRVTLRCSPRSGDLSVYWYQQSLDQGLQFLIQYYNGEERAKGNILERFSAQQFPDLHSELNLSSLELGDSALYFCASSVAGQGAGDTQYFGPGTRLTVL.

The J gene is TRBJ2-5, the V gene TRBV5-1; perhaps TRBD2 as D (6 bases). The germline V gene encodes CDR1 SGHRS and CDR2 YFSETQ. The CDR3 is made up of 17 amino acids. Deletions cut 4 bases from V and 1 base from J, with 20 bases between. CDR3 protein: CASSPRGRGTFQETQYF. The CDR3, as DNA: TGCGCCAGCAGCCCTCGGGGGAGAGGGACGTTCCAAGAGACCCAGTACTTC. The variable domain in full, with the rest retrieved from reference TRBV5-1 and TRBJ2-5, is KAGVTQTPRYLIKTRGQQVTLSCSPISGHRSVSWYQQTPGQGLQFLFEYFSETQRNKGNFPGRFSGRQFSNSRSEMNVSTLELGDSALYLCASSPRGRGTFQETQYFGPGTRLLVL.

The chain recombines TRBV3-1 (or the pseudogene TRBV3-2) with TRBJ2-6, with a tentative D call TRBD2 (6 bases). V was shortened by 2 bases and J by 5 bases, with 19 bases between the two germline ends. The CDR3 length is 18 residues. Looked up from germline, CDR1 is LGHDT and CDR2 is YNNKEL (reference sequence). CDR3 nucleotide sequence: TGTGCCAGCAGCCAAACCCAGAAGGGAGGTCTTAGGGCCAACGTCCTGACTTTC. It translates to CASSQTQKGGLRANVLTF.

The V and J genes are TRBV3-1 (or the pseudogene TRBV3-2) and TRBJ2-7, with D possibly being TRBD1 (6 bases). The CDR3 totals 16 residues. Looked up from germline, CDR1 is LGHDT and CDR2 is YNNKEL (reference sequence). Trimming removed 4 bases from V and 3 bases from J, with 19 bases in between. CDR3 loop: CASSLGGGYSNYEQYF. In DNA form, the CDR3 reads TGTGCCAGCAGCCTCGGTGGGGGCTATAGTAACTACGAGCAGTACTTC.

This chain joins TRBV28 and TRBJ1-1, with D unresolved. The V end was cut by 2 bases, the J end by 3 bases, with 16 bases between. The CDR3 runs 16 residues. Looked up from germline, CDR1 is MDHEN and CDR2 is SYDVKM. CDR3 DNA sequence: TGTGCCAGCAGTTTAAAAGGGTTCAGGTCATACACTGAAGCTTTCTTT. It yields the protein CASSLKGFRSYTEAFF.

The rearrangement joins TRBV19 to TRBJ1-2; 7 bases map to TRBD1. The CDR3 length is 15 residues. After removal of 5 bases from V and 1 base from J, the junction contained 7 bases not matched to a gene. CDR1 LNHDA and CDR2 SQIVND come from the germline V gene (reference sequence). CDR3: CASSYFRDSNYGYTF. The CDR3 DNA reads TGTGCCAGTAGTTATTTTAGGGACAGTAACTATGGCTACACCTTC.

V and J are TRBV11-2 and TRBJ1-2; no reliable D call. Looked up from germline, CDR1 is SGHAT and CDR2 is FQNNGV. The germline V and J ends were trimmed by 5 bases and 5 bases, with 12 bases remaining between them. This CDR3 is 13 amino acids long. The CDR3 reads CASSPSDAYGYTF. CDR3 DNA: TGTGCCAGCAGCCCATCGGACGCTTATGGCTACACCTTC.

To note about this clone: Other nucleotide sequences from this sample produce the same CDR3. The chain is built from TRBV6-5 and TRBJ2-3; D not certain. Trimming removed 9 bases from V and 1 base from J, with 8 bases in between. The germline V gene has CDR1 MNHEY and CDR2 SVGAGI. CDR3 length: 12 residues. The CDR3 region has the DNA TGTGCCAGTAGTAGAGGCACAGATACGCAGTATTTT. Translation: CASSRGTDTQYF.

This sequence joins TRBV3-1 (or the pseudogene TRBV3-2) and TRBJ2-5; 8 bases align to TRBD2. Germline CDR1 and CDR2: LGHDT and YNNKEL (reference sequence). The CDR3 covers 16 residues. The J segment lost 5 bases and the V segment lost 3 bases, leaving 11 bases of the junction unmatched. The CDR3 protein is CASSHGLAWGEETQYF. CDR3 DNA sequence: TGTGCCAGCAGCCACGGACTAGCTTGGGGAGAGGAGACCCAGTACTTC.

This chain connects TRBV5-1 to TRBJ1-1, with D maybe TRBD1 (5 bases). The V and J ends lost 5 bases and 4 bases respectively, with 18 bases between them. This CDR3 contains 15 residues. Germline V lookup: CDR1 SGHRS, CDR2 YFSETQ. The CDR3 DNA follows: TGCGCCAGCAGACCCAATGCCCCGGGGGGCACTGAAGCTTTCTTT. Its protein is CASRPNAPGGTEAFF.